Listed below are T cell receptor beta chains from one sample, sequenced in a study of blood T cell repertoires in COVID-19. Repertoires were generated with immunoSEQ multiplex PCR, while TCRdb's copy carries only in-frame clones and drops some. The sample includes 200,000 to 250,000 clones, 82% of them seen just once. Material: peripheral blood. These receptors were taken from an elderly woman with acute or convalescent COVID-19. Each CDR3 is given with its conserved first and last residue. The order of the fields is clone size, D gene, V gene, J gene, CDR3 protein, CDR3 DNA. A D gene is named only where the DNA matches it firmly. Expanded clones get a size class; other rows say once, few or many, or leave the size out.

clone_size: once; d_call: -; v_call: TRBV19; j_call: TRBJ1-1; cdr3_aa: CASTGLSQGGTEAFF; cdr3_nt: TGTGCCAGTACCGGATTGAGCCAGGGCGGCACTGAAGCTTTCTTT
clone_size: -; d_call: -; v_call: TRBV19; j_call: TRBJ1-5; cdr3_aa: CASSSTRAAGLLQPQHF; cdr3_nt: TGTGCCAGTAGCAGCACCCGCGCGGCAGGGCTCCTCCAGCCCCAGCATTTT
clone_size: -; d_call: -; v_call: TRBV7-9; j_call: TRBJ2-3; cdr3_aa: CASSTKYSGSTADTQYF; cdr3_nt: TGTGCCAGCAGCACCAAATATAGCGGTAGCACAGCAGATACGCAGTATTTT
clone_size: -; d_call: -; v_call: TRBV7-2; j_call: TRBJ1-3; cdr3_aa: CASSLVGALSGNTIYF; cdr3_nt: TGTGCCAGCAGCTTAGTAGGGGCACTCTCTGGAAACACCATATATTTT
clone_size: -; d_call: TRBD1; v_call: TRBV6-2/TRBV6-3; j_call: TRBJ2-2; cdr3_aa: CASSPGQLTGELFF; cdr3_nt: TGTGCCAGCAGCCCGGGACAGTTAACCGGGGAGCTGTTTTTT
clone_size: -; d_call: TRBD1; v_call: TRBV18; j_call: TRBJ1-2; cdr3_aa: CASSPRTGGRLVNYGYTF; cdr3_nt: TGTGCCAGCTCACCCCGTACAGGGGGACGCCTCGTAAACTATGGCTACACCTTC
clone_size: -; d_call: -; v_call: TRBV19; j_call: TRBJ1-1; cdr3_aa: CASSISPDSEAFF; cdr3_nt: TGTGCCAGTAGTATAAGTCCCGACTCCGAAGCTTTCTTT
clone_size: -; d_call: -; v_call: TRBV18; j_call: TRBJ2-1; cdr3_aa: CASSRQAYNEQFF; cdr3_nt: TGTGCCAGCTCTCGACAGGCTTACAATGAGCAGTTCTTC
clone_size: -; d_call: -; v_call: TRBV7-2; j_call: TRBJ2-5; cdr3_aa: CASSLYRETQYF; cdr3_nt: TGTGCCAGCAGCTTATATCGAGAGACCCAGTACTTC
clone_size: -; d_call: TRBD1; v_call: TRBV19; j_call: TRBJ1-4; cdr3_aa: CASTLGQGGSEKLFF; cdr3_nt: TGTGCCAGTACCCTGGGACAGGGGGGGTCTGAAAAACTGTTTTTT
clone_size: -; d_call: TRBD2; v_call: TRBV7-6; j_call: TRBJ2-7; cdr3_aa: CASSPGTSGGLGEQYF; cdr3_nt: TGTGCCAGCAGCCCCGGGACTAGCGGGGGCCTGGGGGAGCAGTACTTC
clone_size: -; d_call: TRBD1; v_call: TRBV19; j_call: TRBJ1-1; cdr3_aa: CASSRAPGQANTEAFF; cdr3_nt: TGTGCCAGTAGTCGTGCACCCGGACAGGCGAACACTGAAGCTTTCTTT
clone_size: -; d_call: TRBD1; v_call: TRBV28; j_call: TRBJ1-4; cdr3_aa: CASSPPRGRSYEKLFF; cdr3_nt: TGTGCCAGCAGTCCTCCCAGGGGGAGAAGTTATGAAAAACTGTTTTTT
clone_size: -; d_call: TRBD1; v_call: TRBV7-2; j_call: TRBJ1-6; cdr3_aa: CASRDNQGADNSPLHF; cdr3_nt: TGTGCCAGCAGGGATAATCAGGGGGCGGATAATTCACCCCTCCACTTT
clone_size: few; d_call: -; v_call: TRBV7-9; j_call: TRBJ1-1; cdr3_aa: CASSSRAANTEAFF; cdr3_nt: TGTGCCAGCAGCTCCAGAGCGGCGAACACTGAAGCTTTCTTT
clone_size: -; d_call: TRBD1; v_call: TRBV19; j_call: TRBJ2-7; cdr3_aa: CASSTGTETEQYF; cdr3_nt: TGTGCCAGTAGTACCGGGACAGAGACAGAGCAGTACTTC
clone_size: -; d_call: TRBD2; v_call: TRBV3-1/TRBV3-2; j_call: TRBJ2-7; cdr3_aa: CASSRSGTSANEQYF; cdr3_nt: TGTGCCAGCAGCCGTTCCGGGACTAGCGCCAACGAGCAGTACTTC
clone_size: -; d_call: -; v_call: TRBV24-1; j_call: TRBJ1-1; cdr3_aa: CATSDRNTEAFF; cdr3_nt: TGTGCCACCAGCGACAGGAACACTGAAGCTTTCTTT
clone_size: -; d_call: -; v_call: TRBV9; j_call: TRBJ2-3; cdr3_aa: CASGGPSTDTQYF; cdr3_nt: TGTGCCAGCGGAGGGCCTAGCACAGATACGCAGTATTTT
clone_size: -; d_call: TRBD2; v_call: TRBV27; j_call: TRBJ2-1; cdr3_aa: CASSPRLAGGAHNEQFF; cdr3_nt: TGTGCCAGCAGTCCTCGACTAGCGGGGGGGGCCCACAATGAGCAGTTCTTC
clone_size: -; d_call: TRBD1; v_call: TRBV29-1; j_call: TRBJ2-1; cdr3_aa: CSVTGQAYNEQFF; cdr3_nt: TGCAGCGTGACCGGACAGGCCTACAATGAGCAGTTCTTC
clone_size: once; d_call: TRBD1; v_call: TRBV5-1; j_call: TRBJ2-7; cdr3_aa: CASSLGQGMYEQYF; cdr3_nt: TGCGCCAGCAGCTTGGGACAGGGTATGTACGAGCAGTACTTC
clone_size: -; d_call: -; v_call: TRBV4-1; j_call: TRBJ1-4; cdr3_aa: CASSQVEGEKLFF; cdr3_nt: TGCGCCAGCAGCCAAGTGGAGGGCGAAAAACTGTTTTTT
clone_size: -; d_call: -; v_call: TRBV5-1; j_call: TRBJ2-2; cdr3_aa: CASSLPGDTGELFF; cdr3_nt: TGCGCCAGCAGCCTGCCCGGGGACACCGGGGAGCTGTTTTTT
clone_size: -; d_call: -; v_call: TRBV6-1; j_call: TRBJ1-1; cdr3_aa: CASSEQWNTEAFF; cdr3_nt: TGTGCCAGCAGTGAGCAGTGGAACACTGAAGCTTTCTTT
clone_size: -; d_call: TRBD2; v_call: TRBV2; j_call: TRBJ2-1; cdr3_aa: CASRDGGGSYNEQFF; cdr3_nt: TGTGCCAGCAGGGACGGGGGGGGCTCCTACAATGAGCAGTTCTTC
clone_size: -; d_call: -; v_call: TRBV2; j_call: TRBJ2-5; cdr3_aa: CASSLFQETQYF; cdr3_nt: TGTGCCAGCAGCCTGTTCCAAGAGACCCAGTACTTC
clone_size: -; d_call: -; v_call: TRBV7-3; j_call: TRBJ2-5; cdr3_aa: CASFRQAETQYF; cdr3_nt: TGTGCCAGCTTCAGACAGGCAGAGACCCAGTACTTC
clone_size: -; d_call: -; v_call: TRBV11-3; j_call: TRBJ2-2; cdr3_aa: CASSLEDRATGELFF; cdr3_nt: TGTGCCAGCAGCTTAGAGGACAGAGCTACCGGGGAGCTGTTTTTT
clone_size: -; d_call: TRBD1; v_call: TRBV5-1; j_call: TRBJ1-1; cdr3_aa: CASSSDRGQTEAFF; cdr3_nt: TGCGCCAGCAGCTCCGACAGGGGCCAAACTGAAGCTTTCTTT
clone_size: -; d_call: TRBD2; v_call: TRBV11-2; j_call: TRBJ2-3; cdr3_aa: CASSIGTSRTDTQYF; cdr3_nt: TGTGCCAGCAGCATCGGGACTAGCCGCACAGATACGCAGTATTTT
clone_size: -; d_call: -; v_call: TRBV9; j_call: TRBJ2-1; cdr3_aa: CASSSQSYNEQFF; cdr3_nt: TGTGCCAGCAGCTCACAATCCTACAATGAGCAGTTCTTC